What follows are 8 T cell receptor beta chains derived from one specimen sequenced in a study of blood T cell repertoires in COVID-19. TCRdb's table, derived via immunoSEQ multiplex PCR, lists solely in-frame clones and lacks some. The sample shows approximately 150,000 clones, about nine tenths of them seen only once. The sequencing input was peripheral blood. These receptors were obtained from a woman in her fifties or sixties with active or convalescent COVID-19.

The gene calls are TRBV29-1 and TRBJ1-5; D perhaps matches TRBD1 (5 bases). Trimming took 6 bases from V and 1 from J, leaving 10 bases between them. Germline assignment: CDR1 SQVTM and CDR2 ANQGSEA. The CDR3 spans 13 residues. CDR3 bases: TGCAGCGTCAACCAGGGAAGCAATCAGCCCCAGCATTTT. Its protein product is CSVNQGSNQPQHF.

This clone showed up just once. This chain connects TRBV7-6 to TRBJ2-7; TRBD1 aligns across 7 bases. This CDR3 region has 14 residues. The ends lost 5 bases at V and 6 bases at J; junction bases unmatched: 10. Germline V gene lookup returns CDR1 SGHVS and CDR2 FNYEAQ. In DNA form, the CDR3 reads TGTGCCAGCAGCATGACAGGGAACGCGGGCGAGCAGTACTTC. Residues: CASSMTGNAGEQYF.

This clone was detected a few times. The gene calls are TRBV18 and TRBJ1-4; no clear D. V was trimmed by 4 bases and J by 4 bases, leaving 16 bases between them. The CDR3 loop spans 16 amino acids. Germline V lookup: CDR1 KGHSH, CDR2 LQKENI. CDR3 in DNA: TGTGCCAGCTCACAGGATGCTCGCGGCGGTAATGAAAAACTGTTTTTT. Translated, it gives CASSQDARGGNEKLFF. Full variable domain (remainder filled in from reference TRBV18 and TRBJ1-4): NAGVMQNPRHLVRRRGQEARLRCSPMKGHSHVYWYRQLPEEGLKFMVYLQKENIIDESGMPKERFSAEFPKEGPSILRIQQVVRGDSAAYFCASSQDARGGNEKLFFGSGTQLSVL.

This chain links TRBV7-2 with TRBJ2-3, with D uncertain. The length of the CDR3 is 12 residues. V was shortened by 2 bases and J by 6 bases, with 6 bases between the two germline ends. Germline-derived CDR1 and CDR2 are SGHTA and FQGNSA. The CDR3 bases are TGTGCCAGCAGCTTATACGGGGATACGCAGTATTTT. This codes for CASSLYGDTQYF.

The chain links TRBV5-1 to TRBJ2-7, with 7 bases identical to TRBD1. J was trimmed by 4 bases and V by 4 bases; bases with no gene match: 2. Germline CDR1 reads SGHRS; CDR2 reads YFSETQ. This CDR3 has 12 residues. DNA of the CDR3: TGCGCCAGCAGCCAACAGGGGTACGAGCAGTACTTC. Amino acid sequence: CASSQQGYEQYF.

The chain links TRBV7-2 to TRBJ1-2, with D maybe TRBD1 (6 bases). The CDR3 extends over 16 amino acids. Per the germline V gene, CDR1 is SGHTA and CDR2 is FQGNSA. Trimming took 6 bases from V and 4 from J, leaving 21 bases between them. The CDR3 spells CASSKELSGVRYGYTF. In DNA, the CDR3 is TGTGCCAGCAGTAAAGAGTTGTCAGGGGTACGCTATGGCTACACCTTC.

The chain links TRBV7-9 to TRBJ2-5; D might be TRBD1 (5 bases). The germline V gene has CDR1 SEHNR and CDR2 FQNEAQ (reference sequence). This CDR3 spans 13 amino acids. The ends were cut back, 7 bases at V and 5 bases at J, with 14 bases in the middle. For the CDR3, the DNA is TGTGCCAGCACCCTAGGGGCCTCGGAGACCCAGTACTTC. Protein sequence: CASTLGASETQYF.

The count of this clone is one. This rearrangement joins TRBV2 to TRBJ1-6; D is ambiguous. CDR1 SNHLY and CDR2 FYNNEI come from the germline V gene. This CDR3 region has 15 residues. Trimming left V 3 bases short and J 5 bases short, with 11 bases between. CDR3 sequence: CASSDSGVNNSPLHF. Here the CDR3 DNA reads TGTGCCAGCAGTGATTCCGGGGTGAATAATTCACCCCTCCACTTT.